This T cell receptor (beta chain) was obtained from a study of blood T cell repertoires in COVID-19 (dated by TCRdb to about 2020). Notes on the research overall: Samples from collaborators originated in the United States, Italy and Spain and spanned both the acute and convalescent phases of COVID-19. Deeply sampled blood TCRbeta repertoires from subjects exposed to, actively infected with, or recovered from COVID-19 were included in the dataset. Where HLA class I and class II types were available, the types were taken from metadata supplied by the sample provider, not from assay-based typing. The repertoires were released in a freely available public database meant as a resource for research on the immune response to SARS-CoV-2. Samples were obtained from the ongoing ImmuneRACE study (first 160 participants) and from 950 to 1,500 subjects provided by 6 global collaborators. Sample metadata almost always included a de-identified subject ID, COVID-19 status, age in years and sex. The material from the prospective study consisted of cDNA or gDNA derived from T cells, B-cell-depleted T cells, or PBMCs. What the work shows at the level of the full study, not this receptor alone: How much clinical and demographic metadata was included differed by source and by participant, and the metadata was provided uncurated.

Points on this clone: This clone's antigen is unknown. It has no much larger one-base neighbor in the sample; base qualities were not kept.

One collaborating source in Seattle enrolled patients while the patients were actively infected and followed the patients over time throughout the course of disease. Each collaborating institution followed its own protocols to collect whole blood in K2EDTA tubes. Collaborator samples were shipped for TCRbeta analysis as frozen whole blood, isolated PBMCs, or DNA extracted from either sample type. Per the germline V gene, SGHTA is the CDR1 and FQGNSA is the CDR2. Including the terminal cysteine and phenylalanine, the CDR3 comprises 13 residues. Only the CDR3 DNA is retained, 39 bases long and in frame from the first base. Trimming at the junction amounts to 1 base on V and 5 bases on J, and the germline ends lie 8 bases apart. The immunoSEQ Assay, a bias-controlled multiplex PCR, was used to amplify TCRbeta CDR3 regions from genomic DNA. The study's processing was this. Nucleated cell counts per sample were estimated from amplification of reference gene primers within the assay. To quantify the absolute abundance of each unique TCRbeta CDR3 rearrangement, sequence reads were collapsed and filtered. For each sample, productive Simpson clonality was calculated as the square root of Simpson's diversity index across productive rearrangements. TCRdb mirrors the immuneACCESS table, restricted to in-frame sequences. Some clones are absent from its copies; in checked studies, under half trace to an unresolved V gene, and the reason for the others is unknown. V, J and clone size derive from that table, while D and trimming were established from the DNA sequence. For this sample the table gives roughly 250,000 clones, of which approximately 86% were detected only once. Together, the top ten hold about 1% of the sample.

This clonotype was obtained from a human donor with COVID-19, enrolled during active disease. The donor label of this sample is uncertain. The chain employs TRBV7-2 and TRBJ1-2; the D gene cannot be named for sure. Material: peripheral blood. The bases are TGTGCCAGCAGCTTAGACTACCGTTATGGCTACACCTTC. It codes for CASSLDYRYGYTF. The entire variable domain, with the stretches around the CDR3 drawn from the reference TRBV7-2 and TRBJ1-2 proteins, is GAGVSQSPSNKVTEKGKDVELRCDPISGHTALYWYRQSLGQGLEFLIYFQGNSAPDKSGLPSDRFSAERTGGSVSTLTIQRTQQEDSAVYLCASSLDYRYGYTFGSGTRLTVV.